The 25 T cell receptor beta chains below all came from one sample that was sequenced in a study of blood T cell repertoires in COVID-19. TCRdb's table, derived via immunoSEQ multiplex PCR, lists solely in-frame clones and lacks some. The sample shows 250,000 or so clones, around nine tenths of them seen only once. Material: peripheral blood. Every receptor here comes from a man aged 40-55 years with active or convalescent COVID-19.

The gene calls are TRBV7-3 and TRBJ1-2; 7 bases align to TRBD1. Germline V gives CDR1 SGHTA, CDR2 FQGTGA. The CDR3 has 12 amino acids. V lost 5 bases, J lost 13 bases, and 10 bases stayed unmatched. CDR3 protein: CASSPQGDCFTF. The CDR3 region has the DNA TGTGCCAGCAGCCCCCAGGGGGATTGCTTCACCTTC.

The DNA for the CDR3 is TGTGCCAGCAGCTTCGAGGAGGGCACTGAAGCTTTCTTT. This encodes CASSFEEGTEAFF. V is TRBV7-8 and J is TRBJ1-1, with D unclear. CDR3 length: 13 amino acids. Germline V gives CDR1 SGHVS, CDR2 FQNEAQ. V gave up 3 bases and J gave up 4 bases, with 9 bases separating them. The whole variable domain, filled in from reference TRBV7-8 and TRBJ1-1, reads GAGVSQSPRYKVAKRGQDVALRCDPISGHVSLFWYQQALGQGPEFLTYFQNEAQLDKSGLPSDRFFAERPEGSVSTLKIQRTQQEDSAVYLCASSFEEGTEAFFGQGTRLTVV.

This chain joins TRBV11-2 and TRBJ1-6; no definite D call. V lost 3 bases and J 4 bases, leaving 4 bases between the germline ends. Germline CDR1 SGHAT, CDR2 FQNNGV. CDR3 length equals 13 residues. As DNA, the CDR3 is TGTGCCAGCAGCTTCCCTTATAATTCACCCCTCCACTTT. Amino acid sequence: CASSFPYNSPLHF.

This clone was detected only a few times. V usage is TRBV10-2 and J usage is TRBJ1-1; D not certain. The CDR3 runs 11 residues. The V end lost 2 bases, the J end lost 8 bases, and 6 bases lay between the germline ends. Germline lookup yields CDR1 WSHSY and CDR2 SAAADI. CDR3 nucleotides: TGCGCCAGCAGTGAGGAGCGGGAAGCTTTCTTT. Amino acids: CASSEEREAFF.

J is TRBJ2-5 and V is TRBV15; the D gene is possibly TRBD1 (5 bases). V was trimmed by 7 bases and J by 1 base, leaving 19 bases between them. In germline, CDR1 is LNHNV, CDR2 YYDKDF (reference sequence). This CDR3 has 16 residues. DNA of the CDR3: TGTGCCACCACCCCCGAGGAAGGGGTGACCCAAGAGACCCAGTACTTC. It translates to CATTPEEGVTQETQYF.

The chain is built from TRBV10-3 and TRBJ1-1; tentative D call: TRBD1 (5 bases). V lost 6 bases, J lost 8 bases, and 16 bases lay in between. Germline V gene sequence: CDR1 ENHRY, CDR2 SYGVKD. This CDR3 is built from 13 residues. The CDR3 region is CAIRGGSQTEAFF. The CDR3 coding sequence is TGTGCCATCAGGGGGGGGTCACAGACGGAAGCTTTCTTT.

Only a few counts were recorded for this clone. CDR3 nucleotides: TGTGCCAGCAGTTACCCCCAAGGGGTGGGCACCGGGGAGCTGTTTTTT. Translated, it gives CASSYPQGVGTGELFF. V gene TRBV6-5 combines with J gene TRBJ2-2; D is perhaps TRBD1 (5 bases). Germline values: CDR1 MNHEY, CDR2 SVGAGI. CDR3 length: 16 amino acids. The V gene lost 2 bases and the J gene lost 4 bases, with 14 bases spanning the gap.

CDR3 region: CASSVSGSYNEQFF. In nucleotides, the CDR3 is TGTGCCAGCAGTGTATCGGGCTCCTACAATGAGCAGTTCTTC. The chain recombines TRBV2 with TRBJ2-1; D not certain. Trimming took off 4 bases at V and 0 bases at J, with 7 bases between the two ends. The length of the CDR3 is 14 residues. Germline CDR1 and CDR2: SNHLY and FYNNEI.

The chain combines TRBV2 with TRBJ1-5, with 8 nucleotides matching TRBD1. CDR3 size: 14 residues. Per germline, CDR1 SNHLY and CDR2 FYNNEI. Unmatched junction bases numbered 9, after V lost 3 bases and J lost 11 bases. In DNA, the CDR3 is TGTGCCAGCAGTGACGGACAGGGAAGTTTGGCCCAGCATTTT. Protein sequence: CASSDGQGSLAQHF.

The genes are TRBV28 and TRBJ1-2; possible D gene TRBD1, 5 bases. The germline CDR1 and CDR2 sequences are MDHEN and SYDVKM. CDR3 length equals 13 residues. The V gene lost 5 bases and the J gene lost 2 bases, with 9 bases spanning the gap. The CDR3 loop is CASSNRQNYGYTF. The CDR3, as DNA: TGTGCCAGCAGTAACAGGCAGAACTATGGCTACACCTTC.

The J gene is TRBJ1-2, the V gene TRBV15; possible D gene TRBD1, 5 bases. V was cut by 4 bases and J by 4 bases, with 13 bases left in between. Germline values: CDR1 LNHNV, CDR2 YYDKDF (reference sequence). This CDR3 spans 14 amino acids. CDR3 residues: CATSNQGSRYGYTF. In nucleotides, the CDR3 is TGTGCCACCAGCAACCAGGGCTCCCGCTATGGCTACACCTTC. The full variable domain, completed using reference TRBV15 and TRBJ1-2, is DAMVIQNPRYQVTQFGKPVTLSCSQTLNHNVMYWYQQKSSQAPKLLFHYYDKDFNNEADTPDNFQSRRPNTSFCFLDIRSPGLGDTAMYLCATSNQGSRYGYTFGSGTRLTVV.

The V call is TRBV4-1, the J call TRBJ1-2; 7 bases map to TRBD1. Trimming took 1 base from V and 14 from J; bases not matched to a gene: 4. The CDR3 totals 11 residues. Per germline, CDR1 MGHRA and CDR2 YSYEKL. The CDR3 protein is CASSQADRETF. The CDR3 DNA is TGCGCCAGCAGCCAAGCTGACAGGGAGACCTTC.

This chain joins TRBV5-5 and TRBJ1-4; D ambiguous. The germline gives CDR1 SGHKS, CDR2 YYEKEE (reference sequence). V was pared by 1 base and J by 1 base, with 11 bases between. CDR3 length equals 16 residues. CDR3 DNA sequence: TGTGCCAGCAGCTTGATGGAGAGGATAACTAATGAAAAACTGTTTTTT. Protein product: CASSLMERITNEKLFF.

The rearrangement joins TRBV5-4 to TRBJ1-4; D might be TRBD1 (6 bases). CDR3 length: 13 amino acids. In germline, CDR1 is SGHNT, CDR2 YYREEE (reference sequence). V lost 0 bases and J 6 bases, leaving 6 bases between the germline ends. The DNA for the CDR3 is TGTGCCAGCAGCTTGGACAGGGATGAAAAACTGTTTTTT. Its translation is CASSLDRDEKLFF.

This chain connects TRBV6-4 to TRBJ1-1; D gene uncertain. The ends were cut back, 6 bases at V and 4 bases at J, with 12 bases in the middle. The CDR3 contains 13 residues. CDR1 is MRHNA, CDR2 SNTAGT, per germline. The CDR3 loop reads CASSLTSVTEAFF. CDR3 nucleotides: TGTGCCAGCAGCCTTACCTCGGTCACTGAAGCTTTCTTT.

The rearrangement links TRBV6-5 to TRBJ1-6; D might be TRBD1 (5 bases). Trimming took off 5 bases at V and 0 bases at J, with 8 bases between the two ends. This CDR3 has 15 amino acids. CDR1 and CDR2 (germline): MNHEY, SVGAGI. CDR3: CASSPQVSYNSPLHF. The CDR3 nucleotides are TGTGCCAGCAGTCCACAGGTCTCCTATAATTCACCCCTCCACTTT.

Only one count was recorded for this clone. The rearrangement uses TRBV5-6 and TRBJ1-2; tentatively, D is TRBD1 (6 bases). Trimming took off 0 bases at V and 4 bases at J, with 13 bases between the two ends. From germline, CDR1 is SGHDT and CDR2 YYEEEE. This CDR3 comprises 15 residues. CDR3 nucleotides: TGTGCCAGCAGCTTGGTTTCGGCAGGGGTCTATGGCTACACCTTC. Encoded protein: CASSLVSAGVYGYTF.

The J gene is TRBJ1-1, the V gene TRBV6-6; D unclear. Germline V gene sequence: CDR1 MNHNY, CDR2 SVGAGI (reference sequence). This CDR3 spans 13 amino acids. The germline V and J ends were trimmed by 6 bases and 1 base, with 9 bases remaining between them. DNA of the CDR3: TGTGCCAGCAGCCGGCGGGGGAACACTGAAGCTTTCTTT. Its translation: CASSRRGNTEAFF.

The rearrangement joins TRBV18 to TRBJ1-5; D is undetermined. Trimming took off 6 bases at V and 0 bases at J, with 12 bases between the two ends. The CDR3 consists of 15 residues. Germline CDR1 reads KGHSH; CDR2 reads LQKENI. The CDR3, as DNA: TGTGCCAGCTCTCCAGTTGACTATAGCAATCAGCCCCAGCATTTT. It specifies CASSPVDYSNQPQHF.

The CDR3, as DNA: TGTGCCTGGAGTGTATCAGGGGGAGCTAATGAAAAACTGTTTTTT. It codes for CAWSVSGGANEKLFF. The chain couples TRBV30 to TRBJ1-4; 7 nucleotides agree with TRBD1. Germline V lookup: CDR1 GTSNPN, CDR2 SVGIG (reference sequence). This CDR3 has 15 amino acids. The V segment lost 0 bases and the J segment 3 bases; nucleotides outside the gene matches: 4. The full variable domain, its missing parts supplied by reference TRBV30 and TRBJ1-4, is SQTIHQWPATLVQPVGSPLSLECTVEGTSNPNLYWYRQAAGRGLQLLFYSVGIGQISSEVPQNLSASRPQDRQFILSSKKLLLSDSGFYLCAWSVSGGANEKLFFGSGTQLSVL.

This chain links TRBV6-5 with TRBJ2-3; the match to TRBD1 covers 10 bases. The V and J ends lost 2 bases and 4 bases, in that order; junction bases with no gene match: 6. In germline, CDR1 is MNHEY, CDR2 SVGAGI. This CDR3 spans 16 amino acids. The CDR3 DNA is TGTGCCAGCAGTTACCCGGGACAGGGGTTGGCAGATACGCAGTATTTT. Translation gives CASSYPGQGLADTQYF.

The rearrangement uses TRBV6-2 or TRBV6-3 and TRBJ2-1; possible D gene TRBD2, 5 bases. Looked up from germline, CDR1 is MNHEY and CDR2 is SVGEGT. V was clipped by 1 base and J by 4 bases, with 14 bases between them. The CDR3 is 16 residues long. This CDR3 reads CASSYFFREGYNEQFF. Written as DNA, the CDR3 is TGTGCCAGCAGTTACTTTTTCCGGGAAGGGTACAATGAGCAGTTCTTC.

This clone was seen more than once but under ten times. CDR3 region: CAWSGGLQPQHF. CDR3 DNA: TGTGCCTGGAGCGGAGGACTTCAGCCCCAGCATTTT. V gene TRBV30 combines with J gene TRBJ1-5; D unresolved. The CDR3 spans 12 residues. Germline CDR1 is GTSNPN and CDR2 is SVGIG (reference sequence). V lost 3 bases and J 6 bases, leaving 9 bases between the germline ends.

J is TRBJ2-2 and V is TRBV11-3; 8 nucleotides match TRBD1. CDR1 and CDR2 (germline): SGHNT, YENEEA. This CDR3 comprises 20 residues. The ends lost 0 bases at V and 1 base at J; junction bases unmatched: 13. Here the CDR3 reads CASSLDRETGAGLNTGELFF. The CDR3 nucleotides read TGTGCCAGCAGCTTAGATCGTGAGACAGGGGCCGGGCTGAACACCGGGGAGCTGTTTTTT. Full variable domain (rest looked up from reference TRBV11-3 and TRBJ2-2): EAGVVQSPRYKIIEKKQPVAFWCNPISGHNTLYWYLQNLGQGPELLIRYENEEAVDDSQLPKDRFSAERLKGVDSTLKIQPAELGDSAVYLCASSLDRETGAGLNTGELFFGEGSRLTVL.

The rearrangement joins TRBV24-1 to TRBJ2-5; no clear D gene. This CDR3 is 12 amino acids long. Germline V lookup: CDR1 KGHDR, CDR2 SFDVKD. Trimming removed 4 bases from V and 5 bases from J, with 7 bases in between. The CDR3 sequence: CATSDHVETQYF. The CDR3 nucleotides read TGTGCCACCAGTGACCATGTGGAGACCCAGTACTTC.